This TCR beta chain was captured by sequencing in a study of cytomegalovirus exposure and HLA in healthy donors. The study, taken as a whole, reports: Listed as cytomegalovirus-associated were 150 to 200 TCR beta chains. The likely explanation for a cluster of highly shared sequence variants was sequencing artifact. The study had only CMV serostatus as immune exposure information.

The CDR3 runs 14 residues. Trimming cost V 6 bases and J 4 bases; bases outside gene matches: 9. Per the germline V gene, CDR1 is MDHEN and CDR2 is SYDVKM. The PCR was carried out with 60 Vbeta primers and 13 Jbeta primers. Sequencing used immunoSEQ multiplex PCR; TCRdb keeps in-frame clones, though not all of them. The sample consists of about 140,000 clones, approximately 80% of them appearing once. This clone turned up a few times. Its antigen remains unidentified. It was healthy bone marrow donors who served as donors. This receptor was identified in a man between 40 and 49 years old in good health and CMV-seronegative. The specimen was PBMCs. The V and J genes are TRBV28 and TRBJ2-7, with TRBD1 matching over 7 bases. The CDR3 nucleotides read TGTGCCAGCAGCTCCCCGGGACAGAATTACGAGCAGTACTTC. Protein: CASSSPGQNYEQYF.